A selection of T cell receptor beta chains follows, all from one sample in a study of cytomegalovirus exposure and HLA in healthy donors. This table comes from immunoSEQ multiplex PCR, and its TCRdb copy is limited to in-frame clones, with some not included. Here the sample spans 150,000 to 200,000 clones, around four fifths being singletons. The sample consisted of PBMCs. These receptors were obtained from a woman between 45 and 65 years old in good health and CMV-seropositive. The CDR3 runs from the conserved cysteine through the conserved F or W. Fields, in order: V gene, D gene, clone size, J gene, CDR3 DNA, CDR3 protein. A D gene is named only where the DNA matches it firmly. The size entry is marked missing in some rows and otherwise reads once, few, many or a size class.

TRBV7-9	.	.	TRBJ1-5	TGTGCCAGCAGCTTAGCTGGGGGAGGCGAGGCCCAGCATTTT	CASSLAGGGEAQHF
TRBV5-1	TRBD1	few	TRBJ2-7	TGCGCCAGCAGCTGGGACAGACTCTACGAGCAGTACTTC	CASSWDRLYEQYF
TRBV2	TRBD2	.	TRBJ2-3	TGTGCCAGCATACGGGGGGGAATAAGCACAGATACGCAGTATTTT	CASIRGGISTDTQYF
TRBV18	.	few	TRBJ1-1	TGTGCCAGCTCACCACAGGGGGGGGGAACTGAAGCTTTCTTT	CASSPQGGGTEAFF
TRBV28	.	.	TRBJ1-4	TGTGCCAGCAGACTGCCCCTCTCGGGTGAAAAACTGTTTTTT	CASRLPLSGEKLFF
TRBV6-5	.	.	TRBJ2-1	TGTGCCAGCAGGATACTAGGAGATGAGCAGTTCTTC	CASRILGDEQFF
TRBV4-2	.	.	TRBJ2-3	TGTGCCAGCAGCCAAGGACAAGCAGATACGCAGTATTTT	CASSQGQADTQYF
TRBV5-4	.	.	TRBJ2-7	TGTGCCAGCAGCTTGGGAGCCCTGGGAGGCTACGAGCAGTACTTC	CASSLGALGGYEQYF
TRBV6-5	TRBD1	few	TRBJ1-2	TGTGCCAGTACAGGGGCTTATGGCTACACCTTC	CASTGAYGYTF
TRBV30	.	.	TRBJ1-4	TGTGCCTGGAGTGTAGGGCGGACGGGGGCTAATGAAAAACTGTTTTTT	CAWSVGRTGANEKLFF
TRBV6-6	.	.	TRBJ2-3	TGTGCCAGCAGTCCTCACAGGGATACGTCAGATACGCAGTATTTT	CASSPHRDTSDTQYF
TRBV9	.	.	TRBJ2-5	TGTGCCAGCAGCGCCCCCTTAAAGGGCGGGGAAGAGACCCAGTACTTC	CASSAPLKGGEETQYF
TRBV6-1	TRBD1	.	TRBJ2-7	TGTGCCAGCGACGCCGGGACAGCCGCTTACGAGCAGTACTTC	CASDAGTAAYEQYF
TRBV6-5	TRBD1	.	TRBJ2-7	TGTGCCAGCAGTCGGACAGGGTACTACGAGCAGTACTTC	CASSRTGYYEQYF
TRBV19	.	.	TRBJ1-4	TGTGCCAGTAGTATGACGGGGGCAACTAATGAAAAACTGTTTTTT	CASSMTGATNEKLFF
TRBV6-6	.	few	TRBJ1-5	TGTGCCAGCAGTTCACCCACAGAGCTCAGCAATCAGCCCCAGCATTTT	CASSSPTELSNQPQHF
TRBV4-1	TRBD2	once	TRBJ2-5	TGCGCCAGCAGACTTGTTGGACTAGGCTCGGAGACCCAGTACTTC	CASRLVGLGSETQYF
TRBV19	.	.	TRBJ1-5	TGTGCCAGTAGTATTTGGGAAGGGGATCAGCCCCAGCATTTT	CASSIWEGDQPQHF
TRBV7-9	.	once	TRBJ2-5	TGTGCCAGCAGCTTAGTCGGGGAGACCCAGTACTTC	CASSLVGETQYF
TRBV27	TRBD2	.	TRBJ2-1	TGTGCCAGCAGGCGCTACGGGACTAGCGGACTTCTCGAGCAGTTCTTC	CASRRYGTSGLLEQFF
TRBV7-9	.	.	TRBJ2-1	TGTGCCAGCAGCCCCGAGTACAATGAGCAGTTCTTC	CASSPEYNEQFF
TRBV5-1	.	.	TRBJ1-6	TGCGCCAGCAGCTTGGAACCAGAACTATTTTCACCCCTCCACTTT	CASSLEPELFSPLHF
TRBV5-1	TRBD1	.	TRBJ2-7	TGCGCCAGCAGCACCGGACAGGGGGCCAATACGGGCGAGCAGTACTTC	CASSTGQGANTGEQYF
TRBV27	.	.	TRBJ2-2	TGTGCCAGCAGTTTATCGCAGGGGACCGGGGAGCTGTTTTTT	CASSLSQGTGELFF
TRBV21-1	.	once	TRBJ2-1	TGTGCCAGCAGCAAAGAGACTCTAGGCGGGGGGGCCCACAATGAGCAGTTCTTC	CASSKETLGGGAHNEQFF
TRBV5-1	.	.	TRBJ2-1	TGCGCCAGCAGGCGGGACAGCTCCTACAATGAGCAGTTCTTC	CASRRDSSYNEQFF
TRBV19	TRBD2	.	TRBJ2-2	TGTGCCAGTAGTTCTAGCGGGGGTCTATTAGGCGGGGAGCTGTTTTTT	CASSSSGGLLGGELFF
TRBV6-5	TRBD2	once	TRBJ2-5	TGTGCCAGCAGCGAAGCGGGGGGAGAGACCCAGTACTTC	CASSEAGGETQYF
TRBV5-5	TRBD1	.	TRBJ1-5	TGTGCCAGCAGCTCGGTCCCGGGACAGGGTGGGCAGCCCCAGCATTTT	CASSSVPGQGGQPQHF
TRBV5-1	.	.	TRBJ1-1	TGCGCCAGCAGCTTCGGGTTATCGAACACTGAAGCTTTCTTT	CASSFGLSNTEAFF
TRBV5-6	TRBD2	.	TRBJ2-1	TGTGCCAGCAGCGGCCGGGGGGAGCGGGGGGGCAGGAATGAGCAGTTCTTC	CASSGRGERGGRNEQFF
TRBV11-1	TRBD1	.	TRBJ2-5	TGTGCCAGCAGCCATGACAGGGAGCAAGAGACCCAGTACTTC	CASSHDREQETQYF